What follows are 8 T cell receptor beta chains derived from one specimen sequenced in a study of CD8 T cells in Susac syndrome. Reverse transcription of 0.5 to 1 ug RNA was performed with random hexamers. TCRdb ran MiXCR on the immunoSEQ multiplex PCR reads and lists one entry per CDR3 protein. The sample has almost 450,000 distinct CDR3 sequences; 75% to 90% are singletons. Sequenced: CD8+ T cells from PBMCs. Receptors were obtained from a human donor with multiple sclerosis.

The chain employs TRBV30 and TRBJ1-1; D possibly corresponds to TRBD1 (6 bases). This CDR3 has 14 amino acids. Trimming shortened V by 8 bases and J by 3 bases, and 19 bases separated the two germline ends. Germline loops: CDR1 GTSNPN, CDR2 SVGIG (reference sequence). CDR3 protein: CARGEGVEDTEAFF. The CDR3 bases are TGTGCCCGCGGCGAGGGGGTTGAGGACACTGAAGCTTTCTTT.

The chain carries TRBV6-2 or TRBV6-3 and TRBJ2-1; 9 positions agree with TRBD2. Looked up from germline, CDR1 is MNHEY and CDR2 is SVGEGT. V lost 0 bases and J lost 6; bases outside the gene matches: 3. The CDR3 spans 15 residues. The CDR3 coding sequence is TGTGCCAGCAGTTACTCGCGGGAGGGGGGCAATGAGCAGTTCTTC. This translates into CASSYSREGGNEQFF.

The chain joins TRBV2 to TRBJ1-2; D remains ambiguous. This CDR3 has 11 amino acids. The germline CDR1 and CDR2 sequences are SNHLY and FYNNEI. V lost 9 bases and J 2 bases, leaving 7 bases between the germline ends. CDR3: CASLGNYGYTF. In DNA form, the CDR3 reads TGTGCCAGTTTAGGGAACTATGGCTACACCTTC.

The rearrangement uses TRBV11-2 and TRBJ2-7, with D tentatively TRBD1 (5 bases). The CDR3 contains 15 residues. Germline V gene data show CDR1 as SGHAT and CDR2 as FQNNGV. V lost 5 bases to trimming and J lost 7 bases, with 21 bases between them. The CDR3 here is CASSMPAVDTWEQYF. The CDR3 nucleotides read TGTGCCAGCAGCATGCCTGCTGTGGACACCTGGGAGCAGTACTTC.

The CDR3 sequence is CASSLSRARYEQYF. CDR3 DNA: TGCGCCAGCAGCTTGAGCAGGGCCCGCTACGAGCAGTACTTC. J is TRBJ2-7 and V is TRBV5-1; D is possibly TRBD1 (5 bases). CDR1 and CDR2 from the germline V gene are SGHRS and YFSETQ. V dropped 1 base and J dropped 3 bases, with 11 bases sitting between them. This CDR3 comprises 14 residues.

The V gene is TRBV20-1, the J gene TRBJ1-1; 7 bases fit TRBD1. Per germline, CDR1 DFQATT and CDR2 SNEGSKA (reference sequence). The CDR3 is 14 residues long. With 1 base clipped from V and 4 bases from J, the junction kept 6 bases outside the gene matches. For the CDR3, the DNA is TGCAGTGCTAGAGGGGACAGCTGGGCCACTGAAGCTTTCTTT. Amino acid sequence: CSARGDSWATEAFF.

The gene calls are TRBV19 and TRBJ2-7, with D maybe TRBD1 (6 bases). CDR1 and CDR2 (germline): LNHDA, SQIVND (reference sequence). The CDR3 is made up of 17 amino acids. V was clipped by 1 base and J by 7 bases, with 23 bases between them. The CDR3 here is CASSIALAGDASGEQYF. The CDR3 region has the DNA TGTGCCAGTAGTATAGCCCTTGCAGGGGACGCCTCCGGAGAGCAGTACTTC.

The genes are TRBV7-9 and TRBJ2-1; tentatively, D is TRBD1 (6 bases). CDR1 and CDR2 (germline): SEHNR, FQNEAQ (reference sequence). The length of the CDR3 is 16 residues. Trimming took 5 bases from V and 1 from J, leaving 15 bases between them. CDR3 loop: CASSPGQSLSYNEQFF. The CDR3 DNA follows: TGTGCCAGCAGCCCCGGACAGTCACTTTCCTACAATGAGCAGTTCTTC.